This T cell receptor beta chain came from a study of breast tumors, draining lymph nodes, adjacent tissues. Study outcomes and limitations: The lymph node origin of tumor T cells was framed as consistent with a hypothesis, not demonstrated. Tumor repertoires ranked between lymph nodes and nontumor tissue in diversity, with V and J gene preferences. Tumor and nontumor repertoires were significantly more similar in luminal-like than in basal-like breast cancer. Findings are consistent with lymph node origin and intratumoral expansion of most tumor T cells.

From the multiplex PCR reads, TCRdb called clonotypes with MiXCR, one entry per CDR3 protein. The table has 180,000 or so distinct CDR3 sequences, about 32% seen once. Breast cancer patients provided tissue from their axillary draining lymph nodes. This clonotype was picked up many times. The target antigen is unknown. Germline V gives CDR1 MNHEY, CDR2 SVGAGI. Between the trimmed V and J ends, which lost 4 bases and 4 bases, there was a span of 20 bases. The CDR3 is 16 amino acids. Specimen: axillary lymph node tissue. The chain has TRBV6-5 and TRBJ2-7, with D tentatively TRBD1 (5 bases). This TCR was sampled from a female donor with breast cancer. Some clones in this sample may be carry-over from other donors' samples. The CDR3 DNA follows: TGTGCCAGCAGTTCCTACACAGGAAAGACAGATTACGAGCAGTACTTC. This encodes CASSSYTGKTDYEQYF.